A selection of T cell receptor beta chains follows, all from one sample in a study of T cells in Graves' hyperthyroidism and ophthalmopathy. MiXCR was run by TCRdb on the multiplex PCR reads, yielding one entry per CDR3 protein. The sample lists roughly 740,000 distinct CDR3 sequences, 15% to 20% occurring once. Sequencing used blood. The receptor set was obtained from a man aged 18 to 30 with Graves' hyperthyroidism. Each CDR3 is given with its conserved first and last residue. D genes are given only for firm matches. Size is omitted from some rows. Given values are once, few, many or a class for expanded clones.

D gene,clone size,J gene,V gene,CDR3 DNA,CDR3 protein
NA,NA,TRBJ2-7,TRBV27,TGTGCCAGCAGGGATTTTAGCTACGAGCAGTACTTC,CASRDFSYEQYF
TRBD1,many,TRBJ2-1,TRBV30,TGTGCCTGGAGTCCAATACCGGGACAGGGCTCCTACAATGAGCAGTTCTTC,CAWSPIPGQGSYNEQFF
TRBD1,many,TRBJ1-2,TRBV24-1,TGTGCCACCAGTGCCTCGGACAGGAAGTATGGCTACACCTTC,CATSASDRKYGYTF
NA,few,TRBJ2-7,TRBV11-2,TGTGCCAGCAGCTTAGAAACACCCGACGAGCAGTACTTC,CASSLETPDEQYF
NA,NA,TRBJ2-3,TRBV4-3,TGCGCCAGCATCCGGAGGGGGAGGCCTGATACGCAGTATTTT,CASIRRGRPDTQYF
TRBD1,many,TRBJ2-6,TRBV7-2,TGTGCCAGCACAGATACAGGGGGGAACGTCCTGACTTTC,CASTDTGGNVLTF
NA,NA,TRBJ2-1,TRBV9,TGTGCCAGCAGCCGTAACTCCTACAATGAGCAGTTCTTC,CASSRNSYNEQFF
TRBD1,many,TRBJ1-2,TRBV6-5,TGTGCCCTAGGGCCACAGGGGGCCCTTGGGGGCTACACCTTC,CALGPQGALGGYTF
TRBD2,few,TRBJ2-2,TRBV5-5,TGTGCCAGCAGCCGGAGGACTAGTAGCTCCGGGGAGCTGTTTTTT,CASSRRTSSSGELFF
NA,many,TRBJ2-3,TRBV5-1,TGCGCCAGCAGATTTGGACGGAACACAGATACGCAGTATTTT,CASRFGRNTDTQYF
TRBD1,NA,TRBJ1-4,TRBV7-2,TGTGCCAGCAGCTTAGGTGGACAGGGCTCTAATGAAAAACTGTTTTTT,CASSLGGQGSNEKLFF
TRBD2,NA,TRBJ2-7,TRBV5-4,TGTGCCAGCAGCAGGGGACTAGCGGGAGGTTCCCACGAGCAGTACTTC,CASSRGLAGGSHEQYF
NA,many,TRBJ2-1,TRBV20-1,TGCAGTGCTCCTTCAGGGTCCTACAATGAGCAGTTCTTC,CSAPSGSYNEQFF
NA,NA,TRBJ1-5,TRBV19,TGTGCCAGTTGTAAAACAGAGTTTAATCAGCCCCAGCATTTT,CASCKTEFNQPQHF
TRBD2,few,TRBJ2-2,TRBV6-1,TGTGCCAGCAGCGCGAAAGGGACTAGCGCCCTACTTCGATCTGGGGAGCTGTTTTTT,CASSAKGTSALLRSGELFF
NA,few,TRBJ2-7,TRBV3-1,TGTGCCAGCAGCCAAGGGGGAAACAACTACGAGCAGTACTTC,CASSQGGNNYEQYF
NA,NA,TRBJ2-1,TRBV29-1,TGCAGCGTTGAGGGGGCGTATGAGCAGTTCTTC,CSVEGAYEQFF
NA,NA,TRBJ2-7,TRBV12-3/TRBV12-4,TGTGCCAGCAGTTTAGACCTCAAGGGACGGTCTTACGAGCAGTACTTC,CASSLDLKGRSYEQYF
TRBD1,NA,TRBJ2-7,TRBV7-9,TGTGCCAGCAGGACAGGGCCCGAGCAGTACTTC,CASRTGPEQYF
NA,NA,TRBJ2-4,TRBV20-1,TGCAGTGCCATCAGGGAATGGGAAAACATTCAGTACTTC,CSAIREWENIQYF
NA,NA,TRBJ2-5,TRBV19,TGTGCCAGTAGTATATCCTATCGGGAGTGGGAGACCCAGTACTTC,CASSISYREWETQYF
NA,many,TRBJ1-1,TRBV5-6,TGTGCCAGCAGCTTGGGGACAATCGCTGAAGCTTTCTTT,CASSLGTIAEAFF
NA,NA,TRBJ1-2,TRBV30,TGTGCCTGGAGTTATAACTATGGCTACACCTTC,CAWSYNYGYTF
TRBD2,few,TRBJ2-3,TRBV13,TGTGCCAGCAGCTTGAAGGCCGACCTAGCGGGAGGGCCAACAGATACGCAGTATTTT,CASSLKADLAGGPTDTQYF
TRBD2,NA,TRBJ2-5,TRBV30,TGTGCCTGGAGTAGGGGCGGGAGTAGTCAAGAGACCCAGTACTTC,CAWSRGGSSQETQYF
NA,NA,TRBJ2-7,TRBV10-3,TGTGCCATCAGCGAGCCGAGACAAGGATCCTACGAGCAGTACTTC,CAISEPRQGSYEQYF
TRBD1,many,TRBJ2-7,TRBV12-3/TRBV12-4,TGTGCCAGCAGCAAGGGGACAGGGACCTACGAGCAGTACTTC,CASSKGTGTYEQYF
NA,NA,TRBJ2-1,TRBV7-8,TGTGCCAGCAGCTTAAGGGGAGATGCCTACAATGAGCAGTTCTTC,CASSLRGDAYNEQFF
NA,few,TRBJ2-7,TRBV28,TGTGCCAGCAGATCGACAGGGACGGGGGGGGAGCAGTACTTC,CASRSTGTGGEQYF
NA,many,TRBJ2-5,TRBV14,TGTGCCAGCAGCTTTCTACGGGAGACCCAGTACTTC,CASSFLRETQYF
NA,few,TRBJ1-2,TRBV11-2,TGTGCCAGCAGCTTAGGTGTTAGCTATGGCTACACCTTC,CASSLGVSYGYTF
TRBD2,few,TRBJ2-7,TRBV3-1,TGTGCCAGCAGAGGACTAGCTTCCTACGAGCAGTACTTC,CASRGLASYEQYF
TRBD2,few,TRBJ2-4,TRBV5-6,TGTGCCAGCAGCTTACTAGCGGGAGGGGACATTCAGTACTTC,CASSLLAGGDIQYF
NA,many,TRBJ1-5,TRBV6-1,TGTGCCAGCAGGCACAGCGCCCATCAGCCCCAGCATTTT,CASRHSAHQPQHF
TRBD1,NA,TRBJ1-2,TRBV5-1,TGCGCCAGCAGCGCCGGGACAGGAAGAGACTACACCTTC,CASSAGTGRDYTF
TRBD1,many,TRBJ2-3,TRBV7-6,TGTGCCAGCAGCCCCCGGACAGGGCGACGCACAGATACGCAGTATTTT,CASSPRTGRRTDTQYF
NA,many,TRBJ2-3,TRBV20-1,TGCAGTGCTAGTCGGGTTAGCCTCTCGGGTGATACGCAGTATTTT,CSASRVSLSGDTQYF
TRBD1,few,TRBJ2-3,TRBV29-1,TGCAGCGTTTCGGGGACAGGTTCGGAGCCACGGGATACGCAGTATTTT,CSVSGTGSEPRDTQYF
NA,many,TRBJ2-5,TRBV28,TGTGCCAGCAGTTACCCCGACCTTGGAGAGACCCAGTACTTC,CASSYPDLGETQYF
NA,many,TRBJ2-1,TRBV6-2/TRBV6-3,TGTGCCAGCAGTTTCTCCCTTGAGCAGTTCTTC,CASSFSLEQFF
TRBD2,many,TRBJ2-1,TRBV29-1,TGCAGCGTAAAACCCGGGACTAGCGGGTCGGGCCTACGTAATGAGCAGTTCTTC,CSVKPGTSGSGLRNEQFF
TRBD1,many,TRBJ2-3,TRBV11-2,TGTGCCAGCAGCTCAACACTCGACAGGGGGCGCCGGAATACGCAGTATTTT,CASSSTLDRGRRNTQYF
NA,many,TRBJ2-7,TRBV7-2,TGTGCCAGCAGCTTAGTAGCCCGACCGGGGATGATCCAGCAGTACTTC,CASSLVARPGMIQQYF
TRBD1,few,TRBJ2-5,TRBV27,TGTGCCAGTAGTTACAGGGGGCCGGGTGAGACCCAGTACTTC,CASSYRGPGETQYF
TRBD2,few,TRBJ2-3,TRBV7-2,TGTGCCAGCAGCGAAAGGGGGGTAGCGGGAGCTTTCCCAGATACGCAGTATTTT,CASSERGVAGAFPDTQYF
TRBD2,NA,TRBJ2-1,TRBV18,TGTGCCAGCTCAGCCGTAGCGGGAGAAATCGGTGAGCAGTTCTTC,CASSAVAGEIGEQFF
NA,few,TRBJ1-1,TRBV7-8,TGTGCCAGCAGCTTCGGACAGTACGGAGGCACTGAAGCTTTCTTT,CASSFGQYGGTEAFF
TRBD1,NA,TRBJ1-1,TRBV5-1,TGCGCCAGCAGCATATACAGGGGTACCACTGAAGCTTTCTTT,CASSIYRGTTEAFF
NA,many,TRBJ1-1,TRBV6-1,TGTGCCAGCAGGGGGATTGGACCAACCACTGAAGCTTTCTTT,CASRGIGPTTEAFF
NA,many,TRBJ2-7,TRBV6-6,TGTGCCAGCAGTTACGGTATCTATAGGGTCTCACCGTACGAGCAGTACTTC,CASSYGIYRVSPYEQYF
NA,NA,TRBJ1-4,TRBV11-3,TGTGCCAGCAGCTTATATGGGGCTAATGAAAAACTGTTTTTT,CASSLYGANEKLFF
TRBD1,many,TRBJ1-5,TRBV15,TGTGCCACCAGCAGAGATGGGACAGCTAATCAGCCCCAGCATTTT,CATSRDGTANQPQHF